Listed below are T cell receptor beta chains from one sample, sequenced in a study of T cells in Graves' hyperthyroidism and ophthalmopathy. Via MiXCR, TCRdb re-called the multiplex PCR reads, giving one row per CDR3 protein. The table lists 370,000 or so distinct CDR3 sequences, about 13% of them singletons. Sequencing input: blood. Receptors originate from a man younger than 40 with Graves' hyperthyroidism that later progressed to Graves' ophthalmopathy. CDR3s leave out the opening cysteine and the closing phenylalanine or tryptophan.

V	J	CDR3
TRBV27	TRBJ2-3	ASSVLDTQY
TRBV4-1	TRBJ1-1	ASSQETRLETDAF
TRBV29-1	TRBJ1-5	SVEEGGGQPQH
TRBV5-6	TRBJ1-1	ASSRGGRGLEVPFTEAF
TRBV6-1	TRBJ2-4	ASRPPLTENIQY
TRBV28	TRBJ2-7	ASSYPGGDEQY
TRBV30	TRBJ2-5	AWSHGETQY
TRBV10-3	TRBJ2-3	AFQGLSTDTQY
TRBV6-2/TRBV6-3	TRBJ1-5	ASSYVGVNQPQH
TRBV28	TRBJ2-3	ASSFVYGTGSGDTQY
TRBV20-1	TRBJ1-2	SAPRLQGTGYT
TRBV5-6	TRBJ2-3	ASSLVRGADTQY
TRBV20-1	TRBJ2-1	SARVPGYEQF
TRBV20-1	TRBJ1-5	SARDWGNQPQH
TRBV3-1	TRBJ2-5	ASSPKTSQETQY
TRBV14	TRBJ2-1	ASSHRGGNEQF
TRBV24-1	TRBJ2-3	ATSDTGTFTDTQY
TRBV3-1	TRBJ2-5	ASSPRLLGKTQY
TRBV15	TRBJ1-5	ATSRDGGQGASNQPQH
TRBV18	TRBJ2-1	ASSPVASGGNNEQF
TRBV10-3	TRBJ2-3	AISEGLHTDTQY
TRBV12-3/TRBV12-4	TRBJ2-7	ASSLQGTLYEQY
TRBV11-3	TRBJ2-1	ASSPRDIYNEQF
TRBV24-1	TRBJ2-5	ASSRTGGAETQY
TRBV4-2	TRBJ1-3	ASSQDLTGVEGNTVY
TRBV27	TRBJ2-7	ASSGTGGPFEQY
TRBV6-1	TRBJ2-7	ASSDSTSGVYEQY
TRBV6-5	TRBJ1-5	ASSYSAVSNQPQH
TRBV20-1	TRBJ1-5	SASRGFSNQPQH
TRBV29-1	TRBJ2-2	SVNRNTGELF
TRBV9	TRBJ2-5	ASSVGQGQETQY
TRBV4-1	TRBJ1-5	ASSQDSGVGNQPQH
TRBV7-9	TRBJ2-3	ASSSTRDGADTQY
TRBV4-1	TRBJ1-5	ASSRIQDNQPQH
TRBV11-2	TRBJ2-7	ASSLGQTSSYEQY
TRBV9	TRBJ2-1	ASSVIRGGYNEQF
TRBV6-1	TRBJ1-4	ASSPRPWEKLF
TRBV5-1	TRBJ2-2	ASSSAGTTGELF
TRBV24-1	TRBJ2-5	ATSDGDGKETQY
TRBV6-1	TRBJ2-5	ASKAGGEETQY
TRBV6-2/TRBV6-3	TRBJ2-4	ASSYLGGGAGKNIQY
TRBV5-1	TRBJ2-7	ASSFLGQGGVYEQY
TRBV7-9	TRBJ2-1	ASSSTSGEYNEQF
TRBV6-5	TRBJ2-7	ASSYGDREYEQY